These 32 T cell receptor beta chains originate from one sample sequenced in a study of T-cell memory formation after mild COVID-19. TCRdb used MiXCR to reprocess the 5' RACE reads, holding one entry per CDR3 protein. The table records roughly 280,000 distinct CDR3 sequences, roughly 8% of them present only once. Sample: PBMCs or a T cell subset sorted from them (not recorded which). These receptors were taken from a young man who had mild COVID-19 (a few samples of this study predate the infection). Cell type and time point are not known.

This clonotype was seen a handful of times. The chain carries TRBV10-3 and TRBJ2-1, with 8 bases that match TRBD1. The J segment lost 5 bases and the V segment lost 5 bases, leaving 5 bases of the junction unmatched. The germline gives CDR1 ENHRY, CDR2 SYGVKD. This CDR3 region has 14 residues. In DNA form, the CDR3 reads TGTGCCATCAGTAAGGTGGACAGGGACAATGAGCAGTTCTTC. Translation gives CAISKVDRDNEQFF.

This clonotype was seen more than once but under ten times. The rearrangement links TRBV28 to TRBJ2-6, with 9 bases identical to TRBD1. The germline V gene encodes CDR1 MDHEN and CDR2 SYDVKM. J gave up 9 bases and V 6 bases, and 12 bases lay outside the gene matches. The CDR3 sequence is 16 residues long. CDR3 sequence: CASSRGTGLSYNVLTF. The CDR3 region has the DNA TGTGCCAGCAGCCGCGGGACAGGGCTATCATACAACGTCCTGACTTTC.

The genes are TRBV19 and TRBJ1-5; maybe TRBD1 (6 bases). Between the trimmed V and J ends, which lost 3 bases and 4 bases, there was a span of 16 bases. CDR3 length: 16 amino acids. Germline CDR1 and CDR2: LNHDA and SQIVND (reference sequence). CDR3 sequence reads: CASSMNTGGQNQPQHF. CDR3 DNA: TGTGCCAGTAGTATGAATACCGGGGGCCAAAATCAGCCCCAGCATTTT.

V gene TRBV6-2 or TRBV6-3 combines with J gene TRBJ2-6; D not certain. Looked up from germline, CDR1 is MNHEY and CDR2 is SVGEGT. V lost 8 bases and J lost 2, with 13 bases in between. The CDR3 contains 15 residues. This CDR3 is CASGRAWAGANVLTF. DNA for the CDR3: TGTGCCAGCGGCCGCGCGTGGGCTGGGGCCAACGTCCTGACTTTC.

The chain couples TRBV6-5 to TRBJ1-2; 7 bases align to TRBD1. Germline CDR1 reads MNHEY; CDR2 reads SVGAGI. The junction had 10 bases not matched to a gene; V was cut back by 2 bases and J by 4 bases. This CDR3 is 16 amino acids long. The DNA for the CDR3 is TGTGCCAGCAGTTACGCGGGACAGACCCTAATCTATGGCTACACCTTC. This sequence encodes CASSYAGQTLIYGYTF.

This clonotype was seen many times. This chain uses TRBV12-3 or TRBV12-4 with TRBJ1-5, with 7 bases that match TRBD1. V lost 6 bases and J lost 2; bases outside the gene matches: 4. This CDR3 is 14 amino acids long. DNA of the CDR3: TGTGCCAGCAGCTATACAGGGGGCAATCAGCCCCAGCATTTT. This translates into CASSYTGGNQPQHF.

This rearrangement joins TRBV2 to TRBJ1-1; D is perhaps TRBD1 (6 bases). Germline loops: CDR1 SNHLY, CDR2 FYNNEI. The CDR3 sequence is 15 residues long. V shed 3 bases and J shed 1 base, with 12 bases lying between them. CDR3 sequence (DNA): TGTGCCAGCAGTGAGTGGGGGCGGACGAACACTGAAGCTTTCTTT. It specifies CASSEWGRTNTEAFF.

This clonotype has just a few counts. The chain is built from TRBV29-1 and TRBJ1-1; the D is unclear. Germline CDR1 is SQVTM and CDR2 is ANQGSEA. The CDR3 length is 12 residues. The CDR3 bases are TGCAGAGCAACAGTCGTGAACACTGAAGCTTTCTTT. It is translated as CRATVVNTEAFF.

This clonotype was counted only a few times. This chain links TRBV7-3 with TRBJ2-1; 10 nucleotides align to TRBD2. The CDR3 consists of 17 residues. V shed 2 bases, J shed 2 bases, and the junction held 6 bases outside the gene matches. CDR1 SGHTA and CDR2 FQGTGA come from the germline V gene. The CDR3 DNA follows: TGTGCCAGCAGCTTAGGCCCAGGACTAGCGGCCTACAATGAGCAGTTCTTC. Residues: CASSLGPGLAAYNEQFF.

The chain combines TRBV29-1 with TRBJ1-2; no definite D call. Germline lookup yields CDR1 SQVTM and CDR2 ANQGSEA. V was cut by 4 bases and J by 5 bases, with 17 bases left in between. The CDR3 loop spans 14 amino acids. The DNA of the CDR3 is TGCAGCGTTGTCCCGAGCCGTACTGTTTATGGCTACACCTTC. It translates to CSVVPSRTVYGYTF.

The chain carries TRBV29-1 and TRBJ2-7; 7 bases are shared with TRBD1. Per germline, CDR1 SQVTM and CDR2 ANQGSEA. The V segment lost 6 bases and the J segment 2 bases; nucleotides outside the gene matches: 13. This CDR3 spans 15 amino acids. The CDR3 loop reads CSVAGGPRHPYEQYF. Written as DNA, the CDR3 is TGCAGCGTCGCAGGGGGTCCCCGCCATCCCTACGAGCAGTACTTC.

CDR3 in DNA: TGTGCCAGCAGCTTGGGGACTCCCCGGGATACGCAGTATTTT. It encodes CASSLGTPRDTQYF. This chain links TRBV5-4 with TRBJ2-3, with a possible D match to TRBD2 (5 bases). V lost 0 bases, J lost 6 bases, and 11 bases lay in between. The CDR3 is made up of 14 amino acids. In germline, CDR1 is SGHNT, CDR2 YYREEE (reference sequence). The full variable domain, with the rest looked up from reference TRBV5-4 and TRBJ2-3, is ETGVTQSPTHLIKTRGQQVTLRCSSQSGHNTVSWYQQALGQGPQFIFQYYREEENGRGNFPPRFSGLQFPNYSSELNVNALELDDSALYLCASSLGTPRDTQYFGPGTRLTVL.

This clonotype has a count of ten or more. This sequence joins TRBV10-2 and TRBJ2-1, with TRBD1 identical over 10 bases. CDR1 WSHSY and CDR2 SAAADI come from the germline V gene. V lost 7 bases, J lost 8 bases, and 5 bases stayed unmatched. The CDR3 has 13 amino acids. This CDR3 reads CASTRQGAHEQFF. CDR3 bases: TGCGCCAGCACCAGACAGGGGGCTCATGAGCAGTTCTTC.

This clonotype came up a few times. This chain links TRBV28 with TRBJ2-1, with 8 bases lining up with TRBD2. The CDR3 extends over 17 amino acids. The germline V gene has CDR1 MDHEN and CDR2 SYDVKM. The J segment lost 9 bases and the V segment lost 4 bases, leaving 17 bases of the junction unmatched. CDR3 sequence: CASSSQSMGREDGEQFF. The CDR3 coding sequence is TGTGCCAGCAGTTCGCAATCGATGGGGCGGGAGGACGGTGAGCAGTTCTTC. Filled out from reference TRBV28 and TRBJ2-1, the complete variable domain reads DVKVTQSSRYLVKRTGEKVFLECVQDMDHENMFWYRQDPGLGLRLIYFSYDVKMKEKGDIPEGYSVSREKKERFSLILESASTNQTSMYLCASSSQSMGREDGEQFFGPGTRLTVL.

There are many counts of this clonotype. The chain couples TRBV5-1 to TRBJ2-4; possible D gene TRBD1, 6 bases. The CDR3 runs 15 residues. Trimming shortened V by 5 bases and J by 0 bases, and 12 bases separated the two germline ends. Germline V gene data show CDR1 as SGHRS and CDR2 as YFSETQ. The CDR3 DNA reads as TGCGCCAGCAGGCTTACACAGGGAGCCAAAAACATTCAGTACTTC. The encoded protein is CASRLTQGAKNIQYF.

The J gene is TRBJ1-1, the V gene TRBV6-5, with no clear D. The CDR3 loop spans 13 amino acids. V dropped 2 bases and J dropped 1 base, with 5 bases sitting between them. Germline loops: CDR1 MNHEY, CDR2 SVGAGI. The CDR3 nucleotides read TGTGCCAGCAGTTACACATGGAACACTGAAGCTTTCTTT. Protein product: CASSYTWNTEAFF.

A few counts support this clonotype. The rearrangement joins TRBV12-3 or TRBV12-4 to TRBJ1-1, with D possibly TRBD1 on 6 matching bases. Trimming shortened V by 6 bases and J by 7 bases, and 15 bases separated the two germline ends. This CDR3 is 13 amino acids long. CDR3 in amino acids: CASRRSTGFEAFF. The CDR3 nucleotides read TGTGCCAGCAGGCGGTCTACAGGGTTTGAAGCTTTCTTT.

There are a few counts of this clonotype. The chain employs TRBV15 and TRBJ2-1; D possibly uses TRBD1 or TRBD2 (6 bases each). Trimming pared 1 base from V and 3 bases from J, leaving 10 bases between. The CDR3 loop spans 15 amino acids. The germline V gene encodes CDR1 LNHNV and CDR2 YYDKDF (reference sequence). The CDR3 protein is CATSRARGDYNEQFF. The CDR3 nucleotides are TGTGCCACCAGCAGAGCGAGGGGGGACTACAATGAGCAGTTCTTC.

The V call is TRBV4-1, the J call TRBJ2-5; 13 positions agree with TRBD2. The CDR3 has 16 amino acids. Germline V gene data show CDR1 as MGHRA and CDR2 as YSYEKL. V trimming: 2 bases; J trimming: 7 bases; junction bases outside the gene matches: 7. CDR3 DNA: TGCGCCAGCAGCCAACCGACTAGCGGGGGGCCATGGACCCAGTACTTC. Translating it yields CASSQPTSGGPWTQYF.

V is TRBV20-1 and J is TRBJ1-2; TRBD1 agrees at 7 bases. Germline V gives CDR1 DFQATT, CDR2 SNEGSKA (reference sequence). V shed 6 bases and J 4 bases; nucleotides not matched to a gene: 5. This CDR3 is built from 12 residues. The DNA for the CDR3 is TGCAGTGCAGCGGGACAGACCTATGGCTACACCTTC. It specifies CSAAGQTYGYTF.

The chain uses TRBV18 and TRBJ2-7; D not certain. There are 14 residues in the CDR3. V was trimmed by 4 bases and J by 0 bases, leaving 10 bases between them. The V gene's germline CDR1 is KGHSH and CDR2 LQKENI. This CDR3 reads CASSLIKSSYEQYF. In DNA form, the CDR3 reads TGTGCCAGCTCACTAATCAAGAGCTCCTACGAGCAGTACTTC.

The chain employs TRBV28 and TRBJ2-3, with D perhaps TRBD2 (6 bases). V was shortened by 3 bases and J by 2 bases, with 12 bases between the two germline ends. This CDR3 spans 15 amino acids. Germline CDR1 reads MDHEN; CDR2 reads SYDVKM. CDR3 loop: CASSLTSPNTDTQYF. The CDR3, as DNA: TGTGCCAGCAGTTTGACTAGTCCTAACACAGATACGCAGTATTTT. Based on the CDR3 plus reference TRBV28 and TRBJ2-3, the full variable domain is DVKVTQSSRYLVKRTGEKVFLECVQDMDHENMFWYRQDPGLGLRLIYFSYDVKMKEKGDIPEGYSVSREKKERFSLILESASTNQTSMYLCASSLTSPNTDTQYFGPGTRLTVL.

This clonotype has a handful of counts. V is TRBV10-2 and J is TRBJ2-7; D is undetermined. CDR3 length: 12 residues. CDR1 WSHSY and CDR2 SAAADI come from the germline V gene. V gave up 7 bases and J gave up 7 bases, with 14 bases separating them. As DNA, the CDR3 is TGCGCCAGCATGCCGACCGCTTTGGAGCAGTACTTC. This codes for CASMPTALEQYF.

This chain joins TRBV20-1 and TRBJ2-7, with 7 bases fitting TRBD2. Germline CDR1 is DFQATT and CDR2 is SNEGSKA (reference sequence). The V and J ends lost 0 bases and 8 bases, in that order; junction bases with no gene match: 13. The CDR3 consists of 15 residues. The CDR3 nucleotides are TGCAGTGCTAGAGACTCGGCGCGGGGGTTTGACCAGCAGTACGTC. It translates to CSARDSARGFDQQYV.

The chain combines TRBV6-2 or TRBV6-3 with TRBJ2-5; TRBD2 is a possible D gene (6 bases). Germline loops: CDR1 MNHEY, CDR2 SVGEGT. The CDR3 contains 18 residues. V lost 4 bases, J lost 2 bases, and 23 bases lay in between. CDR3 amino acids: CASSWRRSAGNVQETQYF. The CDR3 DNA is TGTGCCAGCAGTTGGAGGAGGTCGGCGGGGAACGTACAAGAGACCCAGTACTTC.

This clonotype showed up just a few times. The rearrangement links TRBV12-3 or TRBV12-4 to TRBJ2-3, with 7 bases that match TRBD2. There are 13 residues in the CDR3. The V gene end was trimmed by 4 bases and the J gene end by 9 bases; junction bases not matched to a gene: 7. The CDR3 sequence: CASSSSSGGTQYF. The CDR3 DNA sequence: TGTGCCAGCAGTTCCTCTAGCGGTGGAACGCAGTATTTT.

The rearrangement links TRBV24-1 to TRBJ1-2; D possibly corresponds to TRBD1 (5 bases). CDR3 length equals 16 residues. CDR1 and CDR2 (germline): KGHDR, SFDVKD. The V and J ends lost 3 bases and 0 bases respectively, with 13 bases between them. The CDR3 coding sequence is TGTGCCACCAGTGATCCATCGGTACAGGCTAACTATGGCTACACCTTC. It yields the protein CATSDPSVQANYGYTF.

The chain has TRBV30 and TRBJ2-3; TRBD2 agrees at 15 bases. Looked up from germline, CDR1 is GTSNPN and CDR2 is SVGIG (reference sequence). The CDR3 totals 16 residues. V lost 2 bases and J lost 6; bases outside the gene matches: 6. CDR3 nucleotide sequence: TGTGCCTGGAGTCCTGGACTAGCGGGGGGGCTTGATACGCAGTATTTT. It codes for CAWSPGLAGGLDTQYF.

CDR3 bases: TGTGCCAGCAGCTTATTTCGGACGACAGGGGACTATGGCTACACCTTC. As protein: CASSLFRTTGDYGYTF. The chain joins TRBV7-9 to TRBJ1-2; 8 bases align to TRBD1. J lost 3 bases, V lost 2 bases, and 8 bases had no gene match. Germline loops: CDR1 SEHNR, CDR2 FQNEAQ (reference sequence). This CDR3 region has 16 residues.

The chain uses TRBV6-1 and TRBJ2-5; no clear D gene. Germline V gene sequence: CDR1 MNHNS, CDR2 SASEGT. Trimming removed 3 bases at V and 8 bases at J, with 13 bases between. The CDR3 has 13 amino acids. CDR3 protein: CASSDSVPYTQYF. The DNA for the CDR3 is TGTGCCAGCAGTGACTCTGTCCCCTATACCCAGTACTTC.

This clonotype has just a few counts. V usage is TRBV12-3 or TRBV12-4 and J usage is TRBJ2-6, with D hard to call. V was clipped by 0 bases and J by 0 bases, with 18 bases between them. CDR3 length: 20 amino acids. The CDR3 DNA follows: TGTGCCAGCAGTTTAGCAGACGTCTTCTACCCAGCCTCTGGGGCCAACGTCCTGACTTTC. Translation: CASSLADVFYPASGANVLTF.

The V call is TRBV18, the J call TRBJ2-4; no firm D call. Per the germline V gene, CDR1 is KGHSH and CDR2 is LQKENI. Trimming left V 5 bases short and J 6 bases short, with 17 bases between. The CDR3 contains 15 residues. CDR3 sequence (DNA): TGTGCCAGCTCATCGCGGACGGCCCAGTTAAACATTCAGTACTTC. Translating gives CASSSRTAQLNIQYF.